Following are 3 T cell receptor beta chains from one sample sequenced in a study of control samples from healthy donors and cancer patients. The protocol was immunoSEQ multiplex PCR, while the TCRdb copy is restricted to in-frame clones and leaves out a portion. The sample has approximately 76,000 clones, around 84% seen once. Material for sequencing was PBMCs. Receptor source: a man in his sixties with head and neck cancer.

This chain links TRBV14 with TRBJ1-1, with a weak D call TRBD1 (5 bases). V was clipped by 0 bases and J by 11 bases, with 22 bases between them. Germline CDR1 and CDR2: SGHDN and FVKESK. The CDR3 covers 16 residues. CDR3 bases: TGTGCCAGCAGCCAAGATTTCGGGGACGGAAAGAATTCGGCTTTCTTT. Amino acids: CASSQDFGDGKNSAFF.

CDR3: CASRGQTGTGELFF. CDR3 bases: TGTGCCAGCAGAGGACAGACGGGCACCGGGGAGCTGTTTTTT. V usage is TRBV6-5 and J usage is TRBJ2-2; the D gene is possibly TRBD1 (6 bases). With 6 bases removed from V and 4 bases from J, the gap between germline ends came to 12 bases. This CDR3 has 14 residues. Germline V gives CDR1 MNHEY, CDR2 SVGAGI.

CDR3 in amino acids: CASSAGLQETQYF. The CDR3, as DNA: TGCGCCAGCAGTGCTGGGCTCCAAGAGACCCAGTACTTC. This chain uses TRBV10-1 with TRBJ2-5; D gene ambiguous. The CDR3 loop spans 13 amino acids. V gave up 4 bases and J gave up 1 base, with 7 bases separating them. Germline-derived CDR1 and CDR2 are WNHNN and SYGVQD (reference sequence).